Each of the 12 T cell receptor beta chains below was sequenced from the same sample in a study of beta chain features in type 1 diabetes. Expressed TCRB transcripts were sequenced, since all the RNA that had been isolated was reverse transcribed. The data were produced by immunoSEQ multiplex PCR, yet TCRdb's version contains in-frame clones alone and is incomplete. The repertoire holds about 150,000 clones, with 11% as singletons. The sequencing input was central memory CD4+ T cells from blood. The receptors were gathered from a man younger than 35 in good health.

This clone has only a few counts. V usage is TRBV28 and J usage is TRBJ2-1; 8 bases align to TRBD2. With 5 bases clipped from V and 3 bases from J, the junction kept 6 bases outside the gene matches. The CDR3 covers 15 residues. The germline CDR1 and CDR2 sequences are MDHEN and SYDVKM. The DNA for the CDR3 is TGTGCCAGCAGTGTGCTGGCGGGGGGCTACAATGAGCAGTTCTTC. Amino acids: CASSVLAGGYNEQFF.

The gene calls are TRBV4-3 and TRBJ2-7; the D gene could be TRBD1 or TRBD2 (6 bases each). CDR1 and CDR2 from the germline V gene are LGHNA and YSLEER. V lost 0 bases and J lost 2, with 14 bases in between. This CDR3 spans 16 amino acids. The CDR3 loop reads CASSQDWGRGTYEQYF. In nucleotides, the CDR3 is TGCGCCAGCAGCCAAGATTGGGGGCGGGGAACCTACGAGCAGTACTTC.

In the case of this clone: Other DNA sequences in the same sample also yield this CDR3. This chain joins TRBV9 and TRBJ2-5, with a possible D match to TRBD1 (5 bases). This CDR3 has 14 amino acids. Germline assignment: CDR1 SGDLS and CDR2 YYNGEE. Trimming left V 0 bases short and J 5 bases short, with 11 bases between. DNA of the CDR3: TGTGCCAGCAGCGTAGCAGGACACGGGGAGACCCAGTACTTC. Residues: CASSVAGHGETQYF.

This chain uses TRBV6-5 with TRBJ1-4; 10 nucleotides align to TRBD1. This CDR3 is built from 15 residues. CDR1 and CDR2 from the germline V gene are MNHEY and SVGAGI. V was clipped by 4 bases and J by 3 bases; unmatched bases: 2. Here the CDR3 DNA reads TGTGCCAGCAGTTTTGGACAGGGGGCTAATGAAAAACTGTTTTTT. Its protein product is CASSFGQGANEKLFF.

This clone has only a few counts. V gene TRBV5-6 combines with J gene TRBJ1-5; 10 bases map to TRBD1. The V and J ends lost 4 bases and 3 bases, in that order; junction bases with no gene match: 4. CDR1 SGHDT and CDR2 YYEEEE come from the germline V gene. The CDR3 is made up of 15 amino acids. CDR3 in DNA: TGTGCCAGCAGCGCGACAGGGGGCTACAATCAGCCCCAGCATTTT. Residues: CASSATGGYNQPQHF.

A few counts support this clone. V usage is TRBV11-1 and J usage is TRBJ2-5; 7 bases agree with TRBD1. The V and J ends lost 5 bases and 1 base, in that order; junction bases with no gene match: 4. Germline assignment: CDR1 SGHAT and CDR2 FQDESV (reference sequence). The CDR3 sequence is 14 residues long. The CDR3 sequence is CASSRGDSQETQYF. The CDR3 nucleotides are TGTGCCAGCAGCAGAGGGGACAGCCAAGAGACCCAGTACTTC.

This clone appeared a few times. The sample has other DNA sequences that encode this CDR3 too. The chain recombines TRBV5-1 with TRBJ2-1, with TRBD2 matching over 9 bases. V lost 0 bases and J lost 4; bases outside the gene matches: 2. Germline V gene sequence: CDR1 SGHRS, CDR2 YFSETQ. This CDR3 comprises 15 residues. CDR3: CASSLGLAVYNEQFF. The CDR3 region has the DNA TGCGCCAGCAGCTTGGGACTAGCGGTTTACAATGAGCAGTTCTTC.

This clone was detected only a few times. For the CDR3, the DNA is TGTGCCATCAGTGAGGGGGCAAGGAATTCACCCCTCCACTTT. Amino acids: CAISEGARNSPLHF. V is TRBV10-3 and J is TRBJ1-6; D may be TRBD1 (5 bases). Germline CDR1 and CDR2: ENHRY and SYGVKD. This CDR3 is 14 amino acids long. V was clipped by 2 bases and J by 7 bases, with 9 bases between them.

The rearrangement uses TRBV19 and TRBJ2-5; D may be TRBD2 (5 bases). CDR3 size: 15 residues. Germline loops: CDR1 LNHDA, CDR2 SQIVND (reference sequence). V shed 2 bases and J shed 4 bases, with 14 bases lying between them. CDR3 bases: TGTGCCAGTAGTATAAGGCCCGGGGATCGAGAGACCCAGTACTTC. Translating it yields CASSIRPGDRETQYF.

The chain couples TRBV10-3 to TRBJ2-6; 8 nucleotides align to TRBD1. Trimming removed 8 bases from V and 2 bases from J; junction bases left unmatched: 11. This CDR3 has 17 amino acids. The germline CDR1 and CDR2 sequences are ENHRY and SYGVKD. For the CDR3, the DNA is TGTGCCATCGCATTGGGGGACAGGAGTCCTGGGGCCAACGTCCTGACTTTC. This encodes CAIALGDRSPGANVLTF.

This clone was seen more than once but under ten times. CDR3 protein: CASSYQETQYF. CDR3 coding DNA: TGTGCCAGCTCATACCAAGAGACCCAGTACTTC. The chain has TRBV18 and TRBJ2-5; D not resolved. V lost 5 bases to trimming and J lost 0 bases, with 1 base between them. The CDR3 has 11 residues. CDR1 KGHSH and CDR2 LQKENI come from the germline V gene.

This chain uses TRBV15 with TRBJ1-5, with TRBD1 identical over 7 bases. Germline V gene sequence: CDR1 LNHNV, CDR2 YYDKDF (reference sequence). J gave up 4 bases and V 8 bases, and 11 bases lay outside the gene matches. The CDR3 runs 15 residues. DNA for the CDR3: TGTGCCACCTCCAAAACCGGGACAGCTAATCAGCCCCAGCATTTT. Protein: CATSKTGTANQPQHF.